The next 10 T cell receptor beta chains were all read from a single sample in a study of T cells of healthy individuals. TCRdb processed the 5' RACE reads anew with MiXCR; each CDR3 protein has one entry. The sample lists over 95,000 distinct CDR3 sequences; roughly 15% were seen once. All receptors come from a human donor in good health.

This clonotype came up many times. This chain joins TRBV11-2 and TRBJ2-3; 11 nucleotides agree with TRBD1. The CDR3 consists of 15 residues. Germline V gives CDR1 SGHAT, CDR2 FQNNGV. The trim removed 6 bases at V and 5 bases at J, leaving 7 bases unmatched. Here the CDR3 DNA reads TGTGCCAGCAGTCCCCAGGGACAGGGGGGAGATACGCAGTATTTT. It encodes CASSPQGQGGDTQYF.

This chain's CDR3 is CASSLLGTGSSYEQYF. The CDR3 DNA reads as TGTGCCAGCAGCTTATTGGGGACAGGGAGCTCCTACGAGCAGTACTTC. The chain is built from TRBV7-9 and TRBJ2-7, with TRBD1 matching 9 bases. The V gene end was trimmed by 2 bases and the J gene end by 0 bases; junction bases not matched to a gene: 5. The germline V gene encodes CDR1 SEHNR and CDR2 FQNEAQ (reference sequence). This CDR3 is built from 16 residues.

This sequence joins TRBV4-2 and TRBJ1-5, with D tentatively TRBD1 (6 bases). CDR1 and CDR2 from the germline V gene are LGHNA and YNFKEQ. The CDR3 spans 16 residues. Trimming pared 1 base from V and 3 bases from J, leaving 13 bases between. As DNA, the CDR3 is TGTGCCAGCAGCCAAGCGCCAGACAGGAACAATCAGCCCCAGCATTTT. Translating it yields CASSQAPDRNNQPQHF.

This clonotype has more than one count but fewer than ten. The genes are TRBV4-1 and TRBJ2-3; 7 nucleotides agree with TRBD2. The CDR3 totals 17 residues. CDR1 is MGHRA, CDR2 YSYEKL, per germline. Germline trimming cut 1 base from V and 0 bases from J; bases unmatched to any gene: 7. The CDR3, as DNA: TGCGCCAGCAGCCAAGGGGTAATTAGCGGGAGCACAGATACGCAGTATTTT. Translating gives CASSQGVISGSTDTQYF.

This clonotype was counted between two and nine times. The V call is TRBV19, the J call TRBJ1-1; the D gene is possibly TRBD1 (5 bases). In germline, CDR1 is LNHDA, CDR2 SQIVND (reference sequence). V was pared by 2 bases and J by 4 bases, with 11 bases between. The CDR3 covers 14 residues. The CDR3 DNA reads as TGTGCCAGTAGTATAACGGACATGGGCACTGAAGCTTTCTTT. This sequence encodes CASSITDMGTEAFF.

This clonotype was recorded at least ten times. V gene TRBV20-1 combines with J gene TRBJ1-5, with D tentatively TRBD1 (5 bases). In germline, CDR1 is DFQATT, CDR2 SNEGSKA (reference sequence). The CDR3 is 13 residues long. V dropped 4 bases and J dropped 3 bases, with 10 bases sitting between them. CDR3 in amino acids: CSANQGANQPQHF. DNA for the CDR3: TGCAGTGCTAACCAGGGTGCCAATCAGCCCCAGCATTTT.

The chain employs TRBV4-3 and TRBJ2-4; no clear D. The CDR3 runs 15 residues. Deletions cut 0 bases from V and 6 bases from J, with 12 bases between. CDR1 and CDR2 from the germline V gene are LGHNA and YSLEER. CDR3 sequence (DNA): TGCGCCAGCAGCCAAGATCGGAGACGACCAAACATTCAGTACTTC. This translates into CASSQDRRRPNIQYF.

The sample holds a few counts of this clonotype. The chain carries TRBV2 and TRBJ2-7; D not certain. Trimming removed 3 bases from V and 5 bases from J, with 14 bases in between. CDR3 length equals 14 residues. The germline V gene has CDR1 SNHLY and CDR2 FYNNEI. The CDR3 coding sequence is TGTGCCAGCAGTGAGTCCCGAACAGCTAACGAGCAGTACTTC. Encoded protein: CASSESRTANEQYF. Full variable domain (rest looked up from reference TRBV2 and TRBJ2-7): EPEVTQTPSHQVTQMGQEVILRCVPISNHLYFYWYRQILGQKVEFLVSFYNNEISEKSEIFDDQFSVERPDGSNFTLKIRSTKLEDSAMYFCASSESRTANEQYFGPGTRLTVT.

The CDR3 nucleotides read TGCGCCAGCAGCTTGGAGGGGAGGGGAGAGACCCAGTACTTC. The encoded protein is CASSLEGRGETQYF. The genes are TRBV5-1 and TRBJ2-5, with 7 bases identical to TRBD2. Per the germline V gene, CDR1 is SGHRS and CDR2 is YFSETQ. This CDR3 has 14 residues. Trimming at V came to 0 bases and at J to 4 bases, leaving 3 bases not matched to a gene.

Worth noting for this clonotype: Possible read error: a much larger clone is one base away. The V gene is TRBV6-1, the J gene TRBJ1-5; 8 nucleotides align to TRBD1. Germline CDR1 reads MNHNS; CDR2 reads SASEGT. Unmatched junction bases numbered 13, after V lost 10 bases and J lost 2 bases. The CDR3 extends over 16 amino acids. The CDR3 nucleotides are TGTGCCAACAGGTCAGGGGGCCTGATGGGCAATCAGCCCCAGCATTTT. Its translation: CANRSGGLMGNQPQHF.